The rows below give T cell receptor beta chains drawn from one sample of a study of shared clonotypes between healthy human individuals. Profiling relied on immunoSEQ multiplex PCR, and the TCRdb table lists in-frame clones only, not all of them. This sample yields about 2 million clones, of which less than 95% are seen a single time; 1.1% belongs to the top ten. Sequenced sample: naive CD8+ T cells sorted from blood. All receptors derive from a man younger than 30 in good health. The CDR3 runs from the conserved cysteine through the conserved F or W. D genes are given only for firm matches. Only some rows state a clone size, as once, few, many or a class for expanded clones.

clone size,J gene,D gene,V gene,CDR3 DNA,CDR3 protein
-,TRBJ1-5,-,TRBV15,TGTGCCACCAGCAGCGGGGGCAATCAGCCCCAGCATTTT,CATSSGGNQPQHF
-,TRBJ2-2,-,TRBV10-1,TGCGCCAGCAGTGAGTACGCGAACACCGGGGAGCTGTTTTTT,CASSEYANTGELFF
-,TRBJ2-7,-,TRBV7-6,TGTGCCAGCAGCTTAGTCCTCGGGGTCTACGAGCAGTACTTC,CASSLVLGVYEQYF
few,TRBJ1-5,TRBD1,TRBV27,TGTGCCAGCAGGCTCATCGGACAGGTCAATCAGCCCCAGCATTTT,CASRLIGQVNQPQHF
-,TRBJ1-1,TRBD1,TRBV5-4,TGTGCCAGCAGCTTGGACAGGGGATACACTGAAGCTTTCTTT,CASSLDRGYTEAFF
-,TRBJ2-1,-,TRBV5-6,TGTGCCAGCAGCCTCCATGAGGGCTCCAATGAGCAGTTCTTC,CASSLHEGSNEQFF
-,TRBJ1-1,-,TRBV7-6,TGTGCCAGCAGCCCCGGGACACTTGAGGGTGGGACTGAAGCTTTCTTT,CASSPGTLEGGTEAFF
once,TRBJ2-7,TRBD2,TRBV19,TGTGCCAGTACCTTTAGCGGGTCCAACTACGAGCAGTACTTC,CASTFSGSNYEQYF
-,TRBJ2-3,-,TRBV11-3,TGTGCCAGCAGCTTAGGTCCTAGCGCCCCCACAGATACGCAGTATTTT,CASSLGPSAPTDTQYF
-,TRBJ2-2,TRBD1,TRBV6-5,TGTGCCAGCAGCTCGACAGGGGGCACCGGGGAGCTGTTTTTT,CASSSTGGTGELFF
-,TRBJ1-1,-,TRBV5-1,TGCGCCAGCAGCTTGGAGTTGGGCCTGAACACTGAAGCTTTCTTT,CASSLELGLNTEAFF
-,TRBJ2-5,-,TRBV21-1,TGTGCCAGCAGCAAGGGGACCGACAGGGAGGAGACCCAGTACTTC,CASSKGTDREETQYF
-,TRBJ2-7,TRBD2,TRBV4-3,TGCGCCAGCAGCCAAGAGGGGGCTAGCGGGAGCTACGAGCAGTACTTC,CASSQEGASGSYEQYF
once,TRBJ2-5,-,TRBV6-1,TGTGCCAGCAGTGAAGCCGGGACCCAGTACTTC,CASSEAGTQYF
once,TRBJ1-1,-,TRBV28,TGTGCCAGCAGTTTAATCTCCACTGAAGCTTTCTTT,CASSLISTEAFF
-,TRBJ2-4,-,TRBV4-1,TGCGCCAGCAGCCAAGGGAGGAGCTTCGGACAGTACTTC,CASSQGRSFGQYF
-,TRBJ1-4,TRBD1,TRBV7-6,TGTGCCAGCAGCTCCCGGGACAGGGATGAAAAACTGTTTTTT,CASSSRDRDEKLFF
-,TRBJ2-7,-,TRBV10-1,TGCGCCAGCAGTGACAGGGACCCCAGAGACGGCGAGCAGTACTTC,CASSDRDPRDGEQYF
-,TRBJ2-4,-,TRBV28,TGTGCCAGCAGTACCCGACAGGAACTAGCCAAAAACATTCAGTACTTC,CASSTRQELAKNIQYF
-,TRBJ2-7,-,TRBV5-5,TGTGCCAGCAGCTTTCAGGAGTTCGGGTACGAGCAGTACTTC,CASSFQEFGYEQYF
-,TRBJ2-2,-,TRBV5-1,TGCGCCAGCAGCTTGGTAACAGAGAACGGGGAGCTGTTTTTT,CASSLVTENGELFF
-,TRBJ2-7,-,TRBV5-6,TGTGCCAGCAGCTTGGGTGGGGCCTCCTACGAGCAGTACTTC,CASSLGGASYEQYF
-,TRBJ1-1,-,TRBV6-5,TGTGCCAGCAGTTATGAGGGAACGGGTGAAGCTTTCTTT,CASSYEGTGEAFF
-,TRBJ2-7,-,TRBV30,TGTGCCTGGAGTTGGGATAGCGGTTACTACGAGCAGTACTTC,CAWSWDSGYYEQYF
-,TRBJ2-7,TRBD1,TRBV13,TGTGCCAGCAGCTCGTCTGGGACAGCCAGCTACGAGCAGTACTTC,CASSSSGTASYEQYF
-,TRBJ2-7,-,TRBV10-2,TGCGCCAGCTCGGGAGAGCCCTCCTACGAGCAGTACTTC,CASSGEPSYEQYF
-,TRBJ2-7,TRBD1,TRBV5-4,TGTGCCAGCAGCACAGGGGACAGAACCTACGAGCAGTACTTC,CASSTGDRTYEQYF
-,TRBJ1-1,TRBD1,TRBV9,TGTGCCAGCAGCGTAGCAGGGGGAAATACTGAAGCTTTCTTT,CASSVAGGNTEAFF
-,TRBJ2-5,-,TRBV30,TGTGCCTGGTACACCTCACGGACCCAGTACTTC,CAWYTSRTQYF
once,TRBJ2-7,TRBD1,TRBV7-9,TGTGCCAGCAGCCCCCAGGGGGCTTACGAGCAGTACTTC,CASSPQGAYEQYF
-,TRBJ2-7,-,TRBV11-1,TGTGCCAGCAGCTTAGAACTGGGATTCAGCTCCTACGAGCAGTACTTC,CASSLELGFSSYEQYF
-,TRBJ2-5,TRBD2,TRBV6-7,TGTGCCAGCAGTTACTCGAGGATAGCGGGAGATCAACAAGAGACCCAGTACTTC,CASSYSRIAGDQQETQYF
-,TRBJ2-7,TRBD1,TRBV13,TGTGCCAGCAGCCTAGACCTAGGACAGGGCGGGGAGCAGTACTTC,CASSLDLGQGGEQYF
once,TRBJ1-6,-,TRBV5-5,TGTGCCAGCAGCTTCGACAGCAATTCACCCCTCCACTTT,CASSFDSNSPLHF
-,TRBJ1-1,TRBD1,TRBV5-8,TGTGCCAGCAGCTTGGACAGGGGATTCACTGAAGCTTTCTTT,CASSLDRGFTEAFF
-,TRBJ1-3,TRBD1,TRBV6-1,TGTGCCAGCAGTCTGGACAGGGCCTCTGGAAACACCATATATTTT,CASSLDRASGNTIYF
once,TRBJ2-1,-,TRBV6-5,TGTGCCAGCAGCCGCACAGGGAACTCCTACAATGAGCAGTTCTTC,CASSRTGNSYNEQFF
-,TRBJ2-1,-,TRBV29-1,TGCAGCGTTGTGGGGGGCTCCTACAATGAGCAGTTCTTC,CSVVGGSYNEQFF
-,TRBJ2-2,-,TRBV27,TGTGCCAGCAGTTTATCGGGGACCGGGGAGCTGTTTTTT,CASSLSGTGELFF
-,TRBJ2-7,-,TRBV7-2,TGTGCCAGCAGCATACACCGGGACTCCGACGAGCAGTACTTC,CASSIHRDSDEQYF
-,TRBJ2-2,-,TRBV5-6,TGTGCCAGCAGCTCGTCGACAGTCAACACCGGGGAGCTGTTTTTT,CASSSSTVNTGELFF
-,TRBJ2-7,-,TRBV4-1,TGCGCCAGCGCCAGTCCGTACGAGCAGTACTTC,CASASPYEQYF
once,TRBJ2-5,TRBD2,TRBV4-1,TGCGCCAGCAGCCAGGTTTTGGCTAGCGGAAGAGAGACCCAGTACTTC,CASSQVLASGRETQYF
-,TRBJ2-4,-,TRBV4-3,TGCGCCAGCAGCCAAGATCCGGGAGAGGGGAAAAACATTCAGTACTTC,CASSQDPGEGKNIQYF
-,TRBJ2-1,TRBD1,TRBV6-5,TGTGCCAGCAGTTGGAGACAGGGGGCCTACAATGAGCAGTTCTTC,CASSWRQGAYNEQFF
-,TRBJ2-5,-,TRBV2,TGTGCCAGCAATTCCCCGGAGAGTGGAAGCCAGTACTTC,CASNSPESGSQYF
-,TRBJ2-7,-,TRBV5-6,TGTGCCAGCAGCTTGGTGGGCTACGAGCAGTACTTC,CASSLVGYEQYF
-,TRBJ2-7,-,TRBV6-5,TGTGCCAGCAGCTCGGCCGGGACCTACGAGCAGTACTTC,CASSSAGTYEQYF
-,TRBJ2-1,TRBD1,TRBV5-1,TGCGCCAGCAGCTTGGGGCCCCGGGACAGGGGCTACAATGAGCAGTTCTTC,CASSLGPRDRGYNEQFF
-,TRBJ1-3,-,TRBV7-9,TGTGCCAGCAGCTTAGGAGCCGGGGCTGGAAACACCATATATTTT,CASSLGAGAGNTIYF
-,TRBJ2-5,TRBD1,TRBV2,TGTGCCAGCAGTGAAGCCGGGACAGGGGCTCTATCGGTAGAGACCCAGTACTTC,CASSEAGTGALSVETQYF
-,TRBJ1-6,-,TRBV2,TGTGCCAGCAGTGAAGCGCTTTTAGGTTCACCCCTCCACTTT,CASSEALLGSPLHF